The clone carrying this TCR beta chain is a singleton in its sample. Its specificity is unknown. Assay: immunoSEQ multiplex PCR; the TCRdb copy retains only in-frame clones and omits some. This repertoire shows about 20,000 clones, roughly 81% found once; its top ten account for roughly 17%. Every patient had mismatch repair deficiency by PCR or immunohistochemistry. A few pembrolizumab responders had their TCRs sequenced. CDR1 is MNHEY, CDR2 SVGAGI, per germline. The CDR3 consists of 15 residues. The ends lost 4 bases at V and 5 bases at J; junction bases unmatched: 3. This record belongs to a study of PD-1 blockade in mismatch repair-deficient tumors. Study-wide context: All were previously treated, progressing patients with about a dozen mismatch repair-deficient cancer types.

Study-wide results and caveats: Rapid post-treatment expansion, then contraction, generally preceding radiologic response, marked tumor-resident clones.

This receptor was obtained from an adult with mismatch repair-deficient cancer. The chain links TRBV6-5 to TRBJ2-6; TRBD2 aligns across 9 bases. Sample: peripheral blood, taken 2 weeks after starting pembrolizumab. CDR3 loop: CASSSPSGRANVLTF. The DNA for the CDR3 is TGTGCCAGCAGTTCCCCTAGCGGGAGGGCCAACGTCCTGACTTTC.